The 25 T cell receptor beta chains below were found in one sample sequenced in a study of PD-1 blockade in classical Hodgkin lymphoma. The data were produced by immunoSEQ multiplex PCR, yet TCRdb's version contains in-frame clones alone and is incomplete. The table has 47,000 or so clones, around 70% seen once. After autologous stem cell transplantation all patients relapsed, and prior brentuximab vedotin exposure differed between cohorts. The sample consisted of peripheral blood mononuclear cells (PBMCs), taken at baseline. The origin of the receptors is a human donor with classical Hodgkin lymphoma.

The chain uses TRBV29-1 and TRBJ1-1; 9 positions match TRBD1. Unmatched junction bases numbered 12, after V lost 4 bases and J lost 6 bases. This CDR3 spans 15 amino acids. Looked up from germline, CDR1 is SQVTM and CDR2 is ANQGSEA. CDR3 coding DNA: TGCAGCGTTGTCTTCGGGGGGACAGGGTTATCTGAAGCTTTCTTT. Its protein product is CSVVFGGTGLSEAFF.

This clone was seen at least ten times. The gene calls are TRBV6-9 and TRBJ1-5; 7 nucleotides line up with TRBD1. This CDR3 is built from 14 residues. From germline, CDR1 is MNHGY and CDR2 SVAAGI. Trimming removed 4 bases from V and 3 bases from J; junction bases left unmatched: 3. For the CDR3, the DNA is TGTGCCAGCAGTTTCAGGGGGTTCAATCAGCCCCAGCATTTT. Amino acid sequence: CASSFRGFNQPQHF.

The chain employs TRBV19 and TRBJ2-1, with D unclear. The CDR3 is 14 residues long. Trimming pared 10 bases from V and 0 bases from J, leaving 13 bases between. The germline V gene encodes CDR1 LNHDA and CDR2 SQIVND (reference sequence). In nucleotides, the CDR3 is TGTGCCACCGTAAGCACGACCTCCTACAATGAGCAGTTCTTC. Translation: CATVSTTSYNEQFF. Full variable domain (outside the CDR3, taken from reference TRBV19 and TRBJ2-1): DGGITQSPKYLFRKEGQNVTLSCEQNLNHDAMYWYRQDPGQGLRLIYYSQIVNDFQKGDIAEGYSVSREKKESFPLTVTSAQKNPTAFYLCATVSTTSYNEQFFGPGTRLTVL.

The genes are TRBV20-1 and TRBJ2-1; D is unclear. The CDR3 totals 11 residues. Trimming shortened V by 6 bases and J by 9 bases, and 12 bases separated the two germline ends. Germline CDR1 DFQATT, CDR2 SNEGSKA (reference sequence). The CDR3 loop reads CSAPDPPEQFF. In DNA, the CDR3 is TGCAGTGCGCCGGACCCGCCTGAGCAGTTCTTC.

The chain combines TRBV18 with TRBJ1-1; D ambiguous. CDR1 is KGHSH and CDR2 is LQKENI in the germline V gene. The V end lost 1 base, the J end lost 3 bases, and 18 bases lay between the germline ends. The CDR3 consists of 17 residues. The CDR3 DNA sequence: TGTGCCAGCTCACCACAGAACTCCCCCCTATCTTACACTGAAGCTTTCTTT. Encoded protein: CASSPQNSPLSYTEAFF.

As DNA, the CDR3 is TGCGCCAGCAGCAATTTCGGGACTAGCGGGAAAAATGAGCAGTTCTTC. Translation gives CASSNFGTSGKNEQFF. The chain combines TRBV5-1 with TRBJ2-1, with 13 bases matching TRBD2. In germline, CDR1 is SGHRS, CDR2 YFSETQ. The trim removed 4 bases at V and 7 bases at J, leaving 8 bases unmatched. This CDR3 is 16 amino acids long.

The J gene is TRBJ2-7, the V gene TRBV15, with TRBD1 matching over 8 bases. The CDR3 is 15 residues long. Germline trimming cut 2 bases from V and 3 bases from J; bases unmatched to any gene: 6. Germline assignment: CDR1 LNHNV and CDR2 YYDKDF (reference sequence). CDR3: CATSRNTGGVYEQYF. The CDR3 bases are TGTGCCACCAGCAGAAATACAGGGGGTGTCTACGAGCAGTACTTC.

The CDR3 is CAWLGQGIGGYTF. The CDR3 DNA sequence: TGTGCCTGGTTGGGACAGGGGATCGGCGGCTACACCTTC. V and J are TRBV30 and TRBJ1-2; 10 bases are shared with TRBD1. After removal of 5 bases from V and 8 bases from J, the junction contained 8 bases not matched to a gene. CDR1 is GTSNPN and CDR2 is SVGIG in the germline V gene (reference sequence). This CDR3 has 13 amino acids.

The genes are TRBV4-2 and TRBJ2-3; 8 bases are shared with TRBD2. This CDR3 contains 16 residues. After removal of 1 base from V and 2 bases from J, the junction contained 5 bases not matched to a gene. Germline CDR1 reads LGHNA; CDR2 reads YNFKEQ. The CDR3 DNA sequence: TGTGCCAGCAGCCAAGGGACTAGCCTTATCACAGATACGCAGTATTTT. It specifies CASSQGTSLITDTQYF.

The chain uses TRBV5-1 and TRBJ1-1; TRBD1 matches at 7 bases. CDR1 is SGHRS, CDR2 YFSETQ, per germline. The CDR3 extends over 15 amino acids. With V trimmed by 2 bases and J by 1 base, 5 bases remained unmatched. The CDR3 region is CASSLTGDRNTEAFF. CDR3 sequence (DNA): TGCGCCAGCAGCTTAACAGGGGATAGGAACACTGAAGCTTTCTTT.

The chain joins TRBV7-2 to TRBJ2-7; TRBD1 aligns across 11 bases. From germline, CDR1 is SGHTA and CDR2 FQGNSA. There are 14 residues in the CDR3. J was trimmed by 5 bases and V by 5 bases; bases with no gene match: 5. Written as DNA, the CDR3 is TGTGCCAGCAGCCTAGGGACAGGGGGAAACGAGCAGTACTTC. Its translation is CASSLGTGGNEQYF.

V gene TRBV19 combines with J gene TRBJ2-7, with D possibly being TRBD2 (5 bases). Trimming removed 3 bases at V and 1 base at J, with 13 bases between. Germline CDR1 LNHDA, CDR2 SQIVND (reference sequence). CDR3 length equals 15 residues. This CDR3 is CASSMFLGGSYEQYF. In DNA form, the CDR3 reads TGTGCCAGTAGTATGTTCCTAGGCGGGTCCTACGAGCAGTACTTC.

On this clone itself: Sequence at one end of the junction differs from germline and may be a read error. This chain links TRBV9 with TRBJ2-3; D is uncertain. CDR1 and CDR2 (germline): SGDLS, YYNGEE. CDR3 length equals 12 residues. The CDR3 region is CANSFLLGTQYF. In DNA form, the CDR3 reads TGTGCCAACAGCTTCCTACTGGGTACGCAGTATTTT. Looking up the rest from reference TRBV9 and TRBJ2-3 gives the full variable domain: DSGVTQTPKHLITATGQRVTLRCSPRSGDLSVYWYQQSLDQGLQFLIQYYNGEERAKGNILERFSAQQFPDLHSELNLSSLELGDSALYFCANSFLLGTQYFGPGTRLTVL.

The genes are TRBV9 and TRBJ2-5, with D maybe TRBD1 (6 bases). The germline CDR1 and CDR2 sequences are SGDLS and YYNGEE. V was pared by 0 bases and J by 3 bases, with 9 bases between. The CDR3 has 14 amino acids. The CDR3 protein is CASSVGTEKETQYF. CDR3 DNA sequence: TGTGCCAGCAGCGTAGGGACAGAAAAAGAGACCCAGTACTTC.

This chain uses TRBV9 with TRBJ1-6; D gene uncertain. CDR1 and CDR2 (germline): SGDLS, YYNGEE. CDR3 length equals 15 residues. The V end lost 4 bases, the J end lost 1 base, and 9 bases lay between the germline ends. CDR3 sequence: CASSPGGSYNSPLHF. In DNA, the CDR3 is TGTGCCAGCAGCCCAGGTGGATCCTATAATTCACCCCTCCACTTT.

The chain has TRBV4-1 and TRBJ2-1; no firm D call. The germline V and J ends were trimmed by 0 bases and 9 bases, with 12 bases remaining between them. Germline values: CDR1 MGHRA, CDR2 YSYEKL. This CDR3 region has 14 residues. The CDR3 sequence is CASSQDRTVLEQFF. DNA for the CDR3: TGCGCCAGCAGCCAAGATCGAACGGTACTTGAGCAGTTCTTC.

The rearrangement links TRBV5-4 to TRBJ1-1; tentatively, D is TRBD1 (5 bases). The CDR3 is made up of 14 amino acids. CDR1 and CDR2 from the germline V gene are SGHNT and YYREEE (reference sequence). Trimming stripped 0 bases from V and 0 bases from J, with 6 bases between. The CDR3 sequence: CASSLEGMNTEAFF. The CDR3 bases are TGTGCCAGCAGCTTGGAGGGGATGAACACTGAAGCTTTCTTT.

This clone turned up a few times. Different DNA sequences within this sample yield the same CDR3. The chain recombines TRBV28 with TRBJ1-2; no clear D gene. Germline V CDR1 and CDR2: MDHEN, SYDVKM. With 5 bases removed from V and 7 bases from J, the gap between germline ends came to 11 bases. The CDR3 sequence is 12 residues long. The CDR3 bases are TGTGCCAGCAGTCTGCCCTGGGGTGGCTACACCTTC. It encodes CASSLPWGGYTF.

This chain links TRBV7-8 with TRBJ2-7, with D perhaps TRBD1 (7 bases). CDR3 length: 15 residues. Germline loops: CDR1 SGHVS, CDR2 FQNEAQ. Trimming took off 5 bases at V and 3 bases at J, with 17 bases between the two ends. The CDR3 coding sequence is TGTGCCAGCAGCGCGTACGCGGGACAGTTCTACGAGCAGTACTTC. Translation: CASSAYAGQFYEQYF.

A few counts support this clone. The chain's CDR3 is CASSGIGETENTEAFF. DNA for the CDR3: TGTGCCAGCAGTGGAATCGGAGAAACAGAGAACACTGAAGCTTTCTTT. The chain uses TRBV25-1 and TRBJ1-1; D unclear. Germline CDR1 is MGHDK and CDR2 is SYGVNS. The CDR3 sequence is 16 residues long. The germline V and J ends were trimmed by 4 bases and 1 base, with 16 bases remaining between them.

This sequence joins TRBV28 and TRBJ2-7, with D maybe TRBD1 (7 bases). Trimming shortened V by 5 bases and J by 0 bases, and 11 bases separated the two germline ends. Germline V gene sequence: CDR1 MDHEN, CDR2 SYDVKM. The CDR3 loop spans 14 amino acids. The CDR3 is CASSRQGGSYEQYF. The CDR3 DNA sequence: TGTGCCAGCAGTCGCCAGGGGGGCTCCTACGAGCAGTACTTC.

This sequence joins TRBV5-1 and TRBJ2-1, with 13 bases that match TRBD2. The V segment lost 4 bases and the J segment 8 bases; nucleotides outside the gene matches: 6. The CDR3 spans 15 residues. The germline gives CDR1 SGHRS, CDR2 YFSETQ. The CDR3 here is CASSLIGLAGDEQFF. The DNA for the CDR3 is TGCGCCAGCAGCCTTATAGGACTAGCGGGAGATGAGCAGTTCTTC.

The chain has TRBV7-8 and TRBJ2-5, with 10 bases identical to TRBD2. CDR3 length: 15 amino acids. The trim removed 5 bases at V and 5 bases at J, leaving 8 bases unmatched. Germline loops: CDR1 SGHVS, CDR2 FQNEAQ. This CDR3 reads CASSPGLAGEETQYF. The CDR3 bases are TGTGCCAGCAGCCCCGGGCTAGCGGGGGAGGAGACCCAGTACTTC.

The rearrangement joins TRBV29-1 to TRBJ1-2; the match to TRBD1 covers 7 bases. CDR1 and CDR2 from the germline V gene are SQVTM and ANQGSEA. The CDR3 is made up of 11 amino acids. V shed 7 bases, J shed 4 bases, and the junction held 3 bases outside the gene matches. This chain's CDR3 is CSAGDSYGYTF. CDR3 sequence (DNA): TGCAGCGCCGGGGACAGCTATGGCTACACCTTC.

CDR3: CASSLWSNEKLFF. DNA for the CDR3: TGTGCCAGCAGTCTGTGGAGTAATGAAAAACTGTTTTTT. V usage is TRBV27 and J usage is TRBJ1-4; D remains ambiguous. The CDR3 loop spans 13 amino acids. V lost 5 bases to trimming and J lost 4 bases, with 8 bases between them. Germline loops: CDR1 MNHEY, CDR2 SMNVEV (reference sequence).